This entry describes one T cell receptor beta chain. No cognate antigen has been identified for it. No qualities accompany the bases; no much larger clone lies one base away. The collaborating institutions used their own protocols to collect whole blood in K2EDTA tubes. For TCRbeta analysis, collaborators shipped samples in one of three forms: frozen whole blood, isolated PBMCs, or DNA extracted from either of those sample types. The data were taken from a study of blood T cell repertoires in COVID-19 (dated by TCRdb to 2020 to 2021). Context from the whole study: Samples covering the acute and convalescent phases of COVID-19 were provided by collaborators in the United States, Italy and Spain. A freely available public database, intended as a resource for researchers studying the immune response to SARS-CoV-2, is where the repertoires were released. Samples came from the ongoing ImmuneRACE study (first 160 participants) plus 1,254 subjects from 6 global collaborators. The dataset comprised deeply sampled blood TCRbeta repertoires from subjects exposed to, actively infected with, or recovered from COVID-19. The material from the prospective study consisted of cDNA or gDNA derived from T cells, B-cell-depleted T cells, or PBMCs. HLA class I and class II types, where available, came from metadata supplied by the sample provider rather than from assay-based typing. Nearly every sample came with metadata listing a de-identified subject ID, COVID-19 status, age in years and sex. Broad study findings and their caveats: How much clinical and demographic metadata was included differed by source and by participant, and the metadata was provided uncurated.

The immunoSEQ Assay, a bias-controlled multiplex PCR, was used to amplify TCRbeta CDR3 regions from genomic DNA. In the source study's methods: The number of nucleated cells in each sample was estimated by amplification of reference gene primers within the assay. To quantify the absolute abundance of each unique TCRbeta CDR3 rearrangement, sequence reads were collapsed and filtered. Productive Simpson clonality was computed per sample as the square root of Simpson's diversity index over productive rearrangements. TCRdb provides this immuneACCESS table in a form limited to in-frame rearrangements. Some clones are lacking; in checked studies, under half of them reflect an unresolved V gene, and why the rest are absent is not known. V, J and clone size derive from that table, while D and trimming were established from the DNA sequence. This sample is represented by 73,000 or so clones; about 91% of them were singletons. Of the sample, over 10% falls within the top ten clones.

The junction shows trimming of 6 bases on V and 2 bases on J, plus 13 bases between the germline ends. The CDR3 runs 14 amino acids, cysteine and phenylalanine included. The kept DNA is CDR3 alone, 42 bases in frame from the first base. Looking up the germline V gene yields CDR1 MDHEN and CDR2 SYDVKM. Specimen: peripheral blood. The sequence was collected from a human donor with active COVID-19. The donor label of this sample is uncertain. The sequence links TRBV28 to TRBJ2-5, with no confident D gene call. The CDR3 has the sequence CASSWMGRQETQYF. The nucleotides are TGTGCCAGCAGCTGGATGGGCCGTCAAGAGACCCAGTACTTC.